This T cell receptor (beta chain) was captured by sequencing in a study of blood T cell repertoires in COVID-19. Study-level background: There were acute and convalescent COVID-19 samples, and they came from the United States, Italy and Spain. T cells, B-cell-depleted T cells, or PBMCs provided the cDNA or gDNA that served as material.

In the authors' methods: Estimates of nucleated cell counts were drawn from the amplification of reference gene primers. TCRdb's copy holds only in-frame clones and misses some; the assay was immunoSEQ multiplex PCR. For V, J and clone size, that table is used; D and trimming come from the DNA. The sample records approximately 230,000 clones, approximately 86% being singletons. V was shortened by 1 base and J by 5 bases, with 11 bases between the two germline ends. Germline values: CDR1 SGHAT, CDR2 FQNNGV. This CDR3 has 14 residues. The specimen was peripheral blood. This receptor was identified in a woman at least 80 years old with active or convalescent COVID-19. V and J are TRBV11-2 and TRBJ2-5; D is possibly TRBD1 (5 bases). The CDR3 spells CASSLGSGHETQYF. The CDR3 nucleotides are TGTGCCAGCAGCTTAGGTTCAGGGCACGAGACCCAGTACTTC. Using reference TRBV11-2 and TRBJ2-5 for the parts outside the CDR3, the full variable domain is EAGVAQSPRYKIIEKRQSVAFWCNPISGHATLYWYQQILGQGPKLLIQFQNNGVVDDSQLPKDRFSAERLKGVDSTLKIQPAKLEDSAVYLCASSLGSGHETQYFGPGTRLLVL.